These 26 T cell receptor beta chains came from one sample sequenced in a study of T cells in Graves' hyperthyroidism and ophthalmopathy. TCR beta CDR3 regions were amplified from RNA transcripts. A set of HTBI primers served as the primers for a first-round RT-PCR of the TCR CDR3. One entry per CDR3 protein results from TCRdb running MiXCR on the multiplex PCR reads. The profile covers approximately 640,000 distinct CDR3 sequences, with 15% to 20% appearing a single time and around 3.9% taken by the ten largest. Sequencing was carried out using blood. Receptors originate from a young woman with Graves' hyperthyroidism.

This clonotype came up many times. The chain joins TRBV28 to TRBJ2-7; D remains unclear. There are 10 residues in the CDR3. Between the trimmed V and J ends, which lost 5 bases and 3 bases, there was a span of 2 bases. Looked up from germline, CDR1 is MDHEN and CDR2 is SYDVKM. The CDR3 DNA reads TGTGCCAGCAGTGACTACGAGCAGTACTTC. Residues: CASSDYEQYF. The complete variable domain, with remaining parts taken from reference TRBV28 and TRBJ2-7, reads DVKVTQSSRYLVKRTGEKVFLECVQDMDHENMFWYRQDPGLGLRLIYFSYDVKMKEKGDIPEGYSVSREKKERFSLILESASTNQTSMYLCASSDYEQYFGPGTRLTVT.

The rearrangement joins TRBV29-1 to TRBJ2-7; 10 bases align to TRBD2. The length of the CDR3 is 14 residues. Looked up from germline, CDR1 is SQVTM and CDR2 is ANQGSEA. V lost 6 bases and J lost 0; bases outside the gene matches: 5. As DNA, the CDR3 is TGCAGCGTACTAGCGGGACTCCACTCCTACGAGCAGTACTTC. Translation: CSVLAGLHSYEQYF.

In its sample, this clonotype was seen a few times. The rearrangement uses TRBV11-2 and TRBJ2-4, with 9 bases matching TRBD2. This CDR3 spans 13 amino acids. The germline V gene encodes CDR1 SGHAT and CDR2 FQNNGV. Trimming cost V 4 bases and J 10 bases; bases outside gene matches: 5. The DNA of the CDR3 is TGTGCCAGCAGCTATAGCGGGAGAATGATTCAGTACTTC. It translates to CASSYSGRMIQYF. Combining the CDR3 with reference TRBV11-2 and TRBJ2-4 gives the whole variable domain EAGVAQSPRYKIIEKRQSVAFWCNPISGHATLYWYQQILGQGPKLLIQFQNNGVVDDSQLPKDRFSAERLKGVDSTLKIQPAKLEDSAVYLCASSYSGRMIQYFGAGTRLSVL.

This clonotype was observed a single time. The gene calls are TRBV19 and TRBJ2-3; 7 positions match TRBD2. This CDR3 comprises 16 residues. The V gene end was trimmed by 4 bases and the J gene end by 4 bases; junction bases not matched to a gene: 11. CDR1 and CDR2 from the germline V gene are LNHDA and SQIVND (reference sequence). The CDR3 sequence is CASSKRTSAGSDTQYF. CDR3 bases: TGTGCCAGTAGTAAAAGAACTTCAGCGGGGTCAGATACGCAGTATTTT.

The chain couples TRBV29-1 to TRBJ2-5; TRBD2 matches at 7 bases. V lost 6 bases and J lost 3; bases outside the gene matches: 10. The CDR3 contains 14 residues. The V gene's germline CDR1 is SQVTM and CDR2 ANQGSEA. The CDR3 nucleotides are TGCAGCGTCGCCCGTGGTCTAGCGGAAGAGACCCAGTACTTC. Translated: CSVARGLAEETQYF.

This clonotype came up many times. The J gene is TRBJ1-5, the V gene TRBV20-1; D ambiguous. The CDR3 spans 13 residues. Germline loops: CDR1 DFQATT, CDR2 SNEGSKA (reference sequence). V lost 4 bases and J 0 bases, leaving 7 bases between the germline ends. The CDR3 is CSANRDSNQPQHF. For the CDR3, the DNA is TGCAGTGCTAACCGGGATAGCAATCAGCCCCAGCATTTT.

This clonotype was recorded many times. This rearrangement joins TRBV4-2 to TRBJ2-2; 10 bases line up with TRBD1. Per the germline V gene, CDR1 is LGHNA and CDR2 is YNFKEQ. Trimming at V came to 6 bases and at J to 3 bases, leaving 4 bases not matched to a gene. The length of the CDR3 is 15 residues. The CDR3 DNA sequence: TGTGCCAGCAGACGAGGACAGGGGGACACCGGGGAGCTGTTTTTT. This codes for CASRRGQGDTGELFF.

CDR3 residues: CASSLSSGVGEQFF. The CDR3 region has the DNA TGTGCCAGCAGTTTATCCAGCGGGGTCGGCGAGCAGTTCTTC. This sequence joins TRBV12-3 or TRBV12-4 and TRBJ2-1, with 7 nucleotides matching TRBD2. CDR3 size: 14 residues. V gave up 2 bases and J gave up 10 bases; unmatched junction bases: 8.

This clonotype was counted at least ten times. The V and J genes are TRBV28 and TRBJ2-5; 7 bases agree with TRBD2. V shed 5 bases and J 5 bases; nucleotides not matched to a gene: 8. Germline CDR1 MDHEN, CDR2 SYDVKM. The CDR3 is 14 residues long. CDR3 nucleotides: TGTGCCAGCAGTGGGACGACGGGGGGTGAGACCCAGTACTTC. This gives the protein CASSGTTGGETQYF.

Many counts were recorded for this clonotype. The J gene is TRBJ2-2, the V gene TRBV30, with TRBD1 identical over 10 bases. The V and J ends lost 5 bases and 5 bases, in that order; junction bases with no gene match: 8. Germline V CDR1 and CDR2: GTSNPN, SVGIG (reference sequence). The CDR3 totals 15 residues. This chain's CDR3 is CAWLTGQGRTGELFF. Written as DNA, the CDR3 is TGTGCCTGGCTAACGGGACAGGGGAGGACCGGGGAGCTGTTTTTT.

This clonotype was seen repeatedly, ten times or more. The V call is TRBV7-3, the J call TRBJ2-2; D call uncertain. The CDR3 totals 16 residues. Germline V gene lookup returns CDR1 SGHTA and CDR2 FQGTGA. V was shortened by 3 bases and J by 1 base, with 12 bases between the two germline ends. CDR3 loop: CASSLNLPRNTGELFF. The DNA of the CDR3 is TGTGCCAGCAGCTTGAATCTCCCACGGAACACCGGGGAGCTGTTTTTT.

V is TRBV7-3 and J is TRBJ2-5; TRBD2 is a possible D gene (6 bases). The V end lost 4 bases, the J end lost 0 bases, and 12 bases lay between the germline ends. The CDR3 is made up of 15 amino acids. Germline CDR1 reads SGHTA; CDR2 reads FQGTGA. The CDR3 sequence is CASSSGLTYQETQYF. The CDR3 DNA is TGTGCCAGCAGCTCGGGACTTACGTACCAAGAGACCCAGTACTTC.

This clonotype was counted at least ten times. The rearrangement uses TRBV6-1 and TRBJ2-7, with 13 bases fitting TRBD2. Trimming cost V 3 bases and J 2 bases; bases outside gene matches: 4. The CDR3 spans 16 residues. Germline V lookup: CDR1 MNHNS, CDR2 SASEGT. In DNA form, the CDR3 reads TGTGCCAGCAGTGATGGCGGGACTAGCGGGACCTACGAGCAGTACTTC. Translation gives CASSDGGTSGTYEQYF.

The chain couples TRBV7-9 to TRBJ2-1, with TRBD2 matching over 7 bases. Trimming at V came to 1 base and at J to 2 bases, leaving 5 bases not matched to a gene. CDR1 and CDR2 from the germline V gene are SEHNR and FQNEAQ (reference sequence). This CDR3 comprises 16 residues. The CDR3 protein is CASSLVASGAYNEQFF. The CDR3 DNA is TGTGCCAGCAGCTTAGTGGCTAGCGGAGCCTACAATGAGCAGTTCTTC.

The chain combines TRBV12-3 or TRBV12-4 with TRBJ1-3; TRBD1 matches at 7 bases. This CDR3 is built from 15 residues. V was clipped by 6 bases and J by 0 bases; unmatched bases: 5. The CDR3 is CASRDSGGSGNTIYF. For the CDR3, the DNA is TGTGCCAGCAGGGACTCAGGGGGCTCTGGAAACACCATATATTTT.

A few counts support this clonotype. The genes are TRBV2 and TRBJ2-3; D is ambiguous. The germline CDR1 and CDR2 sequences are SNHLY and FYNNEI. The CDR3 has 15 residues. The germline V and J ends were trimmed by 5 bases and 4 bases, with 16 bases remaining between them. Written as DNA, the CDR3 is TGTGCCAGCAGTTTTGAGGCCCTAGAGGCAGATACGCAGTATTTT. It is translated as CASSFEALEADTQYF.

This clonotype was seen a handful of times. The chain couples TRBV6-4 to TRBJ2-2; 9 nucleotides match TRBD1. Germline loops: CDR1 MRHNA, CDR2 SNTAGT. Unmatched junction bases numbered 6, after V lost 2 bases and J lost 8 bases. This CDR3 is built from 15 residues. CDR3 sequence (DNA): TGTGCCAGCAGTGACATAGGACAGGGGACGGGGGAGCTGTTTTTT. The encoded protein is CASSDIGQGTGELFF.

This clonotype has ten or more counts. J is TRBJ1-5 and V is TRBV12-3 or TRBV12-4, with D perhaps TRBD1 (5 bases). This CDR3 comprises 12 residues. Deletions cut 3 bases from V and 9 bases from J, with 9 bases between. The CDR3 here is CASSFRGGPQHF. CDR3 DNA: TGTGCCAGCAGTTTCCGCGGGGGGCCCCAGCATTTT.

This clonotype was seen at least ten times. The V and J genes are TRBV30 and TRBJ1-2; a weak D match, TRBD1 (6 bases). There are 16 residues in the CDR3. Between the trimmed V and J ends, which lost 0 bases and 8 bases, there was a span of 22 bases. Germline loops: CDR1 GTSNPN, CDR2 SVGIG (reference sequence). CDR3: CAWSVREWGGRRGYTF. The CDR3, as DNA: TGTGCCTGGAGTGTTCGTGAATGGGGGGGCAGGAGGGGCTACACCTTC. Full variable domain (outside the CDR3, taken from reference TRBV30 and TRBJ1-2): SQTIHQWPATLVQPVGSPLSLECTVEGTSNPNLYWYRQAAGRGLQLLFYSVGIGQISSEVPQNLSASRPQDRQFILSSKKLLLSDSGFYLCAWSVREWGGRRGYTFGSGTRLTVV.

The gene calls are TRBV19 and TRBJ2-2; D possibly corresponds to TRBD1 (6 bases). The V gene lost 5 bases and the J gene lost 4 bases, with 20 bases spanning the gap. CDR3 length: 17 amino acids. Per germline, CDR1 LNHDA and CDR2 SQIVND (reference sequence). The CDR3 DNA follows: TGTGCCAGTAGTTTAAGGGGGATTTACACGGTCACCGGGGAGCTGTTTTTT. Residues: CASSLRGIYTVTGELFF.

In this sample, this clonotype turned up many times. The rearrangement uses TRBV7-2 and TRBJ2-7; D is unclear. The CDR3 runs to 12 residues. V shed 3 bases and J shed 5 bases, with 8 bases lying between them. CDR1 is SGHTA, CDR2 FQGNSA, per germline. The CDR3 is CASSFYIHEQYF. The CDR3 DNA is TGTGCCAGCAGCTTTTATATCCACGAGCAGTACTTC.

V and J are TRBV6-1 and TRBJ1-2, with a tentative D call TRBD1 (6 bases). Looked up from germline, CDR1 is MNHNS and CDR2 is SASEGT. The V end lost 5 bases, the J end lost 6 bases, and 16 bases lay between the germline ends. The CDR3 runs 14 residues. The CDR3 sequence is CASSYRGGQDGYTF. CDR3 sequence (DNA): TGTGCCAGCAGTTATAGGGGGGGCCAGGATGGCTACACCTTC.

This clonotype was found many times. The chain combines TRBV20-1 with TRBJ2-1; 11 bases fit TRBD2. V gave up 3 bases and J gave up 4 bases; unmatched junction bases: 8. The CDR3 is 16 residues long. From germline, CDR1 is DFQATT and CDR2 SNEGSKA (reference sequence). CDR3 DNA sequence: TGCAGTGCTAGGACCCTGACTAGCGGGGAGTACAATGAGCAGTTCTTC. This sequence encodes CSARTLTSGEYNEQFF.

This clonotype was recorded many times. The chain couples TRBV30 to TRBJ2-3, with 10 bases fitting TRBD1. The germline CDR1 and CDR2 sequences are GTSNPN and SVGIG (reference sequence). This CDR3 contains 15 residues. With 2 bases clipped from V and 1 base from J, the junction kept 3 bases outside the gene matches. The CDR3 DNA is TGTGCCTGGAGTACCGGGACAGGGGGCACAGATACGCAGTATTTT. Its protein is CAWSTGTGGTDTQYF.

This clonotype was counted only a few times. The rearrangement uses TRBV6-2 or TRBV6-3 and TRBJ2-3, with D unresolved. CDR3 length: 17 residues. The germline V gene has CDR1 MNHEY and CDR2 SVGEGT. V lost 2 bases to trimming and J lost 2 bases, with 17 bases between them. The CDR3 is CASSYQIGYPNTDTQYF. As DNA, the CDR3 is TGTGCCAGCAGTTACCAGATCGGGTATCCGAACACAGATACGCAGTATTTT.

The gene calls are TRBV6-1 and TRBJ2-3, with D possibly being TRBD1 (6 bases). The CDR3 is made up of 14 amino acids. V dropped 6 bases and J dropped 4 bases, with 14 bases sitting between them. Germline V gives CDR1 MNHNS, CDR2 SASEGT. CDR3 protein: CASSPNAGADTQYF. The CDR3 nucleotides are TGTGCCAGCAGCCCTAATGCAGGGGCAGATACGCAGTATTTT.